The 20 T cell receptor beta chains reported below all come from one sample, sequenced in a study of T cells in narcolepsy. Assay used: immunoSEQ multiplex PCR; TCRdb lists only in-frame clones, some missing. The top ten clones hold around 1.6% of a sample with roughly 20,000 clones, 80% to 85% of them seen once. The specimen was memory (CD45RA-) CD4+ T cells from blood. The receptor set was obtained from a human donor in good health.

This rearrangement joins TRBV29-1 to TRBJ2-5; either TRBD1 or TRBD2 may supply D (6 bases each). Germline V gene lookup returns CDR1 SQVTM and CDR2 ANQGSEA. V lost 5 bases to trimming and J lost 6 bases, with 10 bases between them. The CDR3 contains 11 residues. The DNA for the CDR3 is TGCAGCGTTAGGGGGGCCAAGACCCAGTACTTC. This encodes CSVRGAKTQYF.

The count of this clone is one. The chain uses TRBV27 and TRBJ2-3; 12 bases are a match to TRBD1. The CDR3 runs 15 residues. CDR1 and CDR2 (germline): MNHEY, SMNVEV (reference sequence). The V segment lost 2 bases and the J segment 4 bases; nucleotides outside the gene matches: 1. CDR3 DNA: TGTGCCAGCAGTTTAGGGACAGGGGGCCCAGATACGCAGTATTTT. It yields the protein CASSLGTGGPDTQYF.

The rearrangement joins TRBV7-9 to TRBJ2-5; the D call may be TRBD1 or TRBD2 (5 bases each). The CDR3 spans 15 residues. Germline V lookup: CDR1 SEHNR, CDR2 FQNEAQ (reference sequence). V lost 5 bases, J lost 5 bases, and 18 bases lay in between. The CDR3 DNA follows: TGTGCCAGCAGCCGATCGCCCCAGGGACGGGAGACCCAGTACTTC. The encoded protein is CASSRSPQGRETQYF.

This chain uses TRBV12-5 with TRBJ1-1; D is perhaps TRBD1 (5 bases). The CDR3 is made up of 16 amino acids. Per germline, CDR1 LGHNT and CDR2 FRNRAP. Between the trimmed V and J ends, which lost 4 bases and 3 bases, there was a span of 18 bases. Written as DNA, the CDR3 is TGTGCTAGTGGTTACAGGAATCCAAGTGGAGACACTGAAGCTTTCTTT. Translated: CASGYRNPSGDTEAFF.

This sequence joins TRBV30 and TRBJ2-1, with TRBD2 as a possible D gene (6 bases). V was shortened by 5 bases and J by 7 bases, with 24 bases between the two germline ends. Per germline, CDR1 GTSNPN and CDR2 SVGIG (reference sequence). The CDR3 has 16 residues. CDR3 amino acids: CAWGSGRLATGNEQFF. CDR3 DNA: TGTGCCTGGGGCTCGGGGAGGCTAGCGACGGGAAATGAGCAGTTCTTC.

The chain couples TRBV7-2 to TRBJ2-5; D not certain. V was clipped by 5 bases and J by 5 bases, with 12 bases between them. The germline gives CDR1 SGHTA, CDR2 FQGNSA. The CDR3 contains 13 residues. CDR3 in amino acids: CASSPGQLETQYF. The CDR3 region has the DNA TGTGCCAGCAGCCCGGGTCAGTTGGAGACCCAGTACTTC.

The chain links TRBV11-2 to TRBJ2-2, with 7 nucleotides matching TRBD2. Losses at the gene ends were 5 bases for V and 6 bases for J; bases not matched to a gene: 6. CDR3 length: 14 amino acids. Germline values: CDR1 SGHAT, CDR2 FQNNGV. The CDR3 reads CASSRSGFAGELFF. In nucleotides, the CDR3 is TGTGCCAGCAGCCGTAGCGGGTTTGCCGGGGAGCTGTTTTTT.

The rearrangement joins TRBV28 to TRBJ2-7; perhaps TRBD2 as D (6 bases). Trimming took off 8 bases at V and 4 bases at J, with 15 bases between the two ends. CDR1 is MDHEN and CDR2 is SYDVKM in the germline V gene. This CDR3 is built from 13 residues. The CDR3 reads CASWAREAYEQYF. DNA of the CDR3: TGTGCCAGCTGGGCCAGGGAGGCTTACGAGCAGTACTTC.

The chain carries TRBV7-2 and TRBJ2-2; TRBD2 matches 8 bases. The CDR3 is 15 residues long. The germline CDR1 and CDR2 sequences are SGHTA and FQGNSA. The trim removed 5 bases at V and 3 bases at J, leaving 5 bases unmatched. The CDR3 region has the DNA TGTGCCAGCAGCAAGGGACTAGAATACACCGGGGAGCTGTTTTTT. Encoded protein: CASSKGLEYTGELFF.

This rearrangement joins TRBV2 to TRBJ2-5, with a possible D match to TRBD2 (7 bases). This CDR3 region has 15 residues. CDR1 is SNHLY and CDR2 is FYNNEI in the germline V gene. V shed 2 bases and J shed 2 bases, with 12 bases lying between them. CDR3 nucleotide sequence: TGTGCCAGCAGTGAACTGGGGGGGGCTCAAGAGACCCAGTACTTC. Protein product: CASSELGGAQETQYF.

The CDR3 DNA follows: TGTGCCAGCATCGACAGGGCTCCGGCCTACGAGCAGTACTTC. Protein product: CASIDRAPAYEQYF. V is TRBV6-5 and J is TRBJ2-7; 7 nucleotides line up with TRBD1. This CDR3 region has 14 residues. V lost 7 bases and J lost 2; bases outside the gene matches: 8. Germline assignment: CDR1 MNHEY and CDR2 SVGAGI.

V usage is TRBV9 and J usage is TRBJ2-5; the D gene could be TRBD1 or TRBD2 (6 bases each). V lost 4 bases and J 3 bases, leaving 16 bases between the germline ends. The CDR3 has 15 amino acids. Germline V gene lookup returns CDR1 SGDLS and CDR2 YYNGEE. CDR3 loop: CASSPRGRWEETQYF. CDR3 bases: TGTGCCAGCAGCCCCCGGGGGCGTTGGGAAGAGACCCAGTACTTC.

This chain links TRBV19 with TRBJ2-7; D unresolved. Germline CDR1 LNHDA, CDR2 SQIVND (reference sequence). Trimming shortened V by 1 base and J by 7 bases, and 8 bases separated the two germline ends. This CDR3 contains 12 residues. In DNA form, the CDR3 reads TGTGCCAGTAGTATAGTGCGTTGGGAGCAGTACTTC. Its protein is CASSIVRWEQYF.

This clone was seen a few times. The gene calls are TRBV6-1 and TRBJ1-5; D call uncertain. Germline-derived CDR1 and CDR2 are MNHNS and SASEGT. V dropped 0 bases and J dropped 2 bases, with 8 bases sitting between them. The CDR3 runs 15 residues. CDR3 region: CASSEAGWGNQPQHF. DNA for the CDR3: TGTGCCAGCAGTGAAGCAGGGTGGGGCAATCAGCCCCAGCATTTT.

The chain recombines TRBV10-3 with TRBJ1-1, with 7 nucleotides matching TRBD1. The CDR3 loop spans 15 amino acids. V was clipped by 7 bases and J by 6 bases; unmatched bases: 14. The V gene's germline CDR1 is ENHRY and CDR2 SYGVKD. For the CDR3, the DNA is TGTGCCATCACCTCTGCCGGGACAGAATCCTCTGAAGCTTTCTTT. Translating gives CAITSAGTESSEAFF.

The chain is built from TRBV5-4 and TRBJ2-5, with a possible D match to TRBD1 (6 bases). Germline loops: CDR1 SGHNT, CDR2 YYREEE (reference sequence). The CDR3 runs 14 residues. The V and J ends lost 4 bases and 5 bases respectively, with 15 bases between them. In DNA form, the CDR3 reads TGTGCCAGCAGCCAGCAGACAGGCGGCGAGACCCAGTACTTC. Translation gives CASSQQTGGETQYF.

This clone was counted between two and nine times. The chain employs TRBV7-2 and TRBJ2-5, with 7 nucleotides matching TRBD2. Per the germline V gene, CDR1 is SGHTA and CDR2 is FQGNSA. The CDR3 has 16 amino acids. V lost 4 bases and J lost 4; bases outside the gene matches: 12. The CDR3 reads CASSWFPRGRVETQYF. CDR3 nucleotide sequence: TGTGCCAGCAGCTGGTTTCCGCGGGGGAGGGTAGAGACCCAGTACTTC.

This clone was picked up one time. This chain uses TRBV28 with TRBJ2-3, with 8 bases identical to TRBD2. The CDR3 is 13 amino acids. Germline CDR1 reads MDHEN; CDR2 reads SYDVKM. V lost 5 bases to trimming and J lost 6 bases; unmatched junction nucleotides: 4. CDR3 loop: CASSVGRGDTQYF. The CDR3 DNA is TGTGCCAGCAGTGTCGGGAGGGGGGATACGCAGTATTTT.

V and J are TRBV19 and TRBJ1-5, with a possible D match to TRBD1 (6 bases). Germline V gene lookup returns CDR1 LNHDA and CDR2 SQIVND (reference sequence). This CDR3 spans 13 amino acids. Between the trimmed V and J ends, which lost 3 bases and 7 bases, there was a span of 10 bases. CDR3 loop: CASSIRQAQPQHF. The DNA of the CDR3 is TGTGCCAGTAGTATCCGACAGGCCCAGCCCCAGCATTTT.

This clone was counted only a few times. As DNA, the CDR3 is TGTGCCAGCAGTGAGGCTGGGGTAGCCAAAAACATTCAGTACTTC. Translation gives CASSEAGVAKNIQYF. The chain links TRBV27 to TRBJ2-4; D unresolved. Trimming left V 5 bases short and J 0 bases short, with 11 bases between. Germline V gene sequence: CDR1 MNHEY, CDR2 SMNVEV (reference sequence). The CDR3 totals 15 residues.